The clone carrying this TCR beta chain occurred many times. Antigen unknown. Scientists amplified the TCR beta CDR3 regions from RNA transcripts. HTBI-primed RT-PCR formed the first round, and a multiplex PCR formed the second. From the multiplex PCR reads, TCRdb called clonotypes with MiXCR, one entry per CDR3 protein. The table includes about 370,000 distinct CDR3 sequences, 17% detected once. This entry is derived from a study of Graves' ophthalmopathy and Graves' hyperthyroidism. Study conclusions and caveats: For predicting ophthalmopathy progression, the model had 70.59% sensitivity and approximately 72% specificity.

Sequencing used peripheral blood. The sequence was collected from an adult woman with stable Graves' hyperthyroidism.

CDR3 nucleotide sequence: TGTGCCAGCAGTTACAACTCCCAGGCGGGGGACGAGCAGTACTTC. It is translated as CASSYNSQAGDEQYF. The chain combines TRBV6-5 with TRBJ2-7; 7 positions match TRBD2. The CDR3 is 15 residues long. V lost 2 bases, J lost 5 bases, and 9 bases stayed unmatched. Germline V lookup: CDR1 MNHEY, CDR2 SVGAGI.